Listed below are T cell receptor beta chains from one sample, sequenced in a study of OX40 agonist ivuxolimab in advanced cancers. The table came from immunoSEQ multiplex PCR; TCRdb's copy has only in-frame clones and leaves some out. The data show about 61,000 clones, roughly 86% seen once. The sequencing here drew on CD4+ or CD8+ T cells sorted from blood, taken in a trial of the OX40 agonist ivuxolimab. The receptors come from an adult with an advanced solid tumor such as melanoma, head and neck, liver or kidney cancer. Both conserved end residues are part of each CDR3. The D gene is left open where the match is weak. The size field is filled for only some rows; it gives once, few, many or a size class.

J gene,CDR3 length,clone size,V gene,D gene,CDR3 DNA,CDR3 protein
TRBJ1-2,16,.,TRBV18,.,TGTGCCAGCTCACCACCGGAGGCCAGGGCAACTGGTGGCTACACCTTC,CASSPPEARATGGYTF
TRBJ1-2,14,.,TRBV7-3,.,TGTGCCAGCAGCTTAACAGGGTCAAGGACCGCCATCGCCTTC,CASSLTGSRTAIAF
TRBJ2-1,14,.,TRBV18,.,TGTGCCAGCTCACCACTGGACAGATACAATGAGCAGTTCTTC,CASSPLDRYNEQFF
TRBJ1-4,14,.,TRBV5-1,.,TGCGCCAGCAGCTCCCGGCAGGGGAATGAAAAACTGTTTTTT,CASSSRQGNEKLFF
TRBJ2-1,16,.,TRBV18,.,TGTGCCAGCTCACCACCCGGGACGCGCTCCTACAATGAGCAGTTCTTC,CASSPPGTRSYNEQFF
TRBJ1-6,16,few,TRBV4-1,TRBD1,TGCGCCAGCAGCCAACCAGGGGGTAATGTGGATTCACCCCTCCACTTT,CASSQPGGNVDSPLHF
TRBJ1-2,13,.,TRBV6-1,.,TGTGCCAGCAGTGAAAAGGGGAACTATGGCTACACCTTC,CASSEKGNYGYTF
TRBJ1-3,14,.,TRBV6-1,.,TGTGCCAGCAGTGACCGCGCCTCTGGAAACACCATATATTTT,CASSDRASGNTIYF
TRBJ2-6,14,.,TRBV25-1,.,TGTGCCAGCAGTGGGACCTCTGGGGCCAACGTCCTGACTTTC,CASSGTSGANVLTF
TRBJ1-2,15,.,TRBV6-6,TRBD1,TGTGCCAGCAGTTACTCGCAGGGGGCGTTATATGGCTACACCTTC,CASSYSQGALYGYTF
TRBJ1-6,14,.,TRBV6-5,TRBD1,TGTGCCAGCGAGGGGGCAGGGCCGGGTTCACCCCTCCACTTT,CASEGAGPGSPLHF
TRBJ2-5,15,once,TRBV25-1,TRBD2,TGTGCCAGCCAGAAGGGCGGGGGGGCTTTTGAGACCCAGTACTTC,CASQKGGGAFETQYF
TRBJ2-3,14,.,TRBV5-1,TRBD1,TGCGCCAGCAGCGACCGGACAGGGCCAGATACGCAGTATTTT,CASSDRTGPDTQYF
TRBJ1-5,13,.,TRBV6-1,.,TGTGCCAGCAGTGAAGGGTACAATCAGCCCCAGCATTTT,CASSEGYNQPQHF
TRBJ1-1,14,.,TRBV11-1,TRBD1,TGTGCCAGCAGCCGAACAGGGGGGGGCACTGAAGCTTTCTTT,CASSRTGGGTEAFF
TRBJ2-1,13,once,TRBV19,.,TGTGCCAGTAGGGACAGTGGAGACAATGAGCAGTTCTTC,CASRDSGDNEQFF
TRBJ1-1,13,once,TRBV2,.,TGTGCCAGCAGGGCCCGGCAGGGTGGGGAAGCTTTCTTT,CASRARQGGEAFF
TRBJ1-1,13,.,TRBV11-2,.,TGTGCCAGCAGCTTACTACAGAACACTGAAGCTTTCTTT,CASSLLQNTEAFF
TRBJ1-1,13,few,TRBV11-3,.,TGTGCCAGCAGCTTATGGCAGAACACTGAAGCTTTCTTT,CASSLWQNTEAFF
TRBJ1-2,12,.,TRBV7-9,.,TGTGCCAGCAGCTTAGTGGAATATGGCTACACCTTC,CASSLVEYGYTF
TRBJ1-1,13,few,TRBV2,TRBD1,TGTGCCAGCAGTCCAAGACAGGGATCTGAAGCTTTCTTT,CASSPRQGSEAFF
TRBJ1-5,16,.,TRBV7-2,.,TGTGCCAGCAGCACCCGGGAGGGGGTGAGCAATCAGCCCCAGCATTTT,CASSTREGVSNQPQHF
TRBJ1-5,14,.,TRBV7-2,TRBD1,TGTGCCAGCAGGTTTACTACCGGGACAGGGCACCAGCATTTT,CASRFTTGTGHQHF
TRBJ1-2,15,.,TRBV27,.,TGTGCCAGCAGTCGCCATGGGGGTGCGGGCTATGGCTACACCTTC,CASSRHGGAGYGYTF
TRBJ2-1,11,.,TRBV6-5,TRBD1,TGTGCCAGCAGCCTCGGACAGGGGCAGTTCTTC,CASSLGQGQFF
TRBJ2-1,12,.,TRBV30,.,TGTGCCTGGAGTGTACGGAAATTGAAGCAGTTCTTC,CAWSVRKLKQFF
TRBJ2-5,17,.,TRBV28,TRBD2,TGTGCCAGCAGTTTAGGCACCGGACTAGCCACCCAAGAGACCCAGTACTTC,CASSLGTGLATQETQYF
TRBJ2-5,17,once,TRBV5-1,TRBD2,TGCGCCAGCAGCTTGTCGCTGCTAGCGGGGGAACAAGAGACCCAGTACTTC,CASSLSLLAGEQETQYF
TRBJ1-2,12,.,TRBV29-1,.,TGCAGCGTTGAAAAAGGAGGGGATGGCTACACCTTC,CSVEKGGDGYTF
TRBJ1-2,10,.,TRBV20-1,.,TGCAGTGTCTATCGCGGTGGCTACACCTTC,CSVYRGGYTF
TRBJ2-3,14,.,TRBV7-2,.,TGTGCCAGCAGATTAAGACAGTCCACAGATACGCAGTATTTT,CASRLRQSTDTQYF
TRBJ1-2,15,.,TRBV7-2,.,TGTGCCAGCAGCTTAGCCCTTTGGGGAGAGGGTGGCTACACCTTC,CASSLALWGEGGYTF
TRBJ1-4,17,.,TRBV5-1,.,TGCGCCAGCAGCCCGGGGGGCAGCATCTTAACTAATGAAAAACTGTTTTTT,CASSPGGSILTNEKLFF
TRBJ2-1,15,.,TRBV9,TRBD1,TGTGCCAGCAGCACGGGGCAGGGGGTTCTCCGGGAGCAGTTCTTC,CASSTGQGVLREQFF
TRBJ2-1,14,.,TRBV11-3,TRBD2,TGTGCCAGCGGGCTCCCAGCGGGGGGGTTTGAGCAGTTCTTC,CASGLPAGGFEQFF
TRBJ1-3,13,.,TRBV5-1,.,TGCGCCAGCAGCATACAGGGTTGGGACACCATATATTTT,CASSIQGWDTIYF
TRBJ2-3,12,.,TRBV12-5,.,TGTGCTAGTGGTCCTCGCGGGGGCCCGCAGTATTTT,CASGPRGGPQYF
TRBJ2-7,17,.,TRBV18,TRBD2,TGTGCCAGCTCACCATCCCCCGGGACTAGCGGGACCTACGAGCAGTACTTC,CASSPSPGTSGTYEQYF
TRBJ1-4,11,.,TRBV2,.,TGTGCCAGCACCGAGGAGGAAAAACTGTTTTTT,CASTEEEKLFF
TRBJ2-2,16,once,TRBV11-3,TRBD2,TGTGCCAGCAGCTTGGTAGCGGGGGGGAACACCGGGGAGCTGTTTTTT,CASSLVAGGNTGELFF
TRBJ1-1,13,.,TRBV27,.,TGTGCCAGCAGTCCCACGTGGGCGGCTGAAGCTTTCTTT,CASSPTWAAEAFF
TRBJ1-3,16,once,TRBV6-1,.,TGTGCCAGCAGTGTTGGACTCCCCAGCTCTGGAAACACCATATATTTT,CASSVGLPSSGNTIYF
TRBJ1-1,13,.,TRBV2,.,TGTGCCAGCCGGGGGGCCTTGAACACTGAAGCTTTCTTT,CASRGALNTEAFF
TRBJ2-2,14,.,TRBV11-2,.,TGTGCCAGCGTCGGGACTCCGAACACCGGGGAGCTGTTTTTT,CASVGTPNTGELFF
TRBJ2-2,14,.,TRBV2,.,TGTGCCAGCAGTGAACACGAGAACACCGGGGAGCTGTTTTTT,CASSEHENTGELFF
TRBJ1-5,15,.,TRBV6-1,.,TGTGCCAGCAGTGAAACGGTAGGGGGGGATCAGCCCCAGCATTTT,CASSETVGGDQPQHF
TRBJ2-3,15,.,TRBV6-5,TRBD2,TGTGCCAGCAGTACTCTAGCGGGCAGCACAGATACGCAGTATTTT,CASSTLAGSTDTQYF
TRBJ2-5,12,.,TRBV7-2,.,TGTGCCAGCAGACTTGTTGGGGAGACCCAGTACTTC,CASRLVGETQYF
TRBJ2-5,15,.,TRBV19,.,TGTGCCAGTAGTATGTCGCTGACTAGCCAAGAGACCCAGTACTTC,CASSMSLTSQETQYF
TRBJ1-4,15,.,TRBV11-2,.,TGTGCCAGCAGCCCGGGACCCCAGAGGAATGAAAAACTGTTTTTT,CASSPGPQRNEKLFF
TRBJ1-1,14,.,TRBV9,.,TGTGCCAGCAGCGTAGCTATTGGGCAGGGCGGAGCTTTCTTT,CASSVAIGQGGAFF
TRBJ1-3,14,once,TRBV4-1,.,TGCGCCAGCAGCCAAGAACAGGGTGGAAACACCATATATTTT,CASSQEQGGNTIYF
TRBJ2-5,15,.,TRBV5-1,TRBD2,TGCGCCAGCAGCTTGGCCGGGACTATTCAAGAGACCCAGTACTTC,CASSLAGTIQETQYF
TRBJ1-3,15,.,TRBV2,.,TGTGCCAGCAGTGAAGCGCTTATCTCTGGAAACACCATATATTTT,CASSEALISGNTIYF